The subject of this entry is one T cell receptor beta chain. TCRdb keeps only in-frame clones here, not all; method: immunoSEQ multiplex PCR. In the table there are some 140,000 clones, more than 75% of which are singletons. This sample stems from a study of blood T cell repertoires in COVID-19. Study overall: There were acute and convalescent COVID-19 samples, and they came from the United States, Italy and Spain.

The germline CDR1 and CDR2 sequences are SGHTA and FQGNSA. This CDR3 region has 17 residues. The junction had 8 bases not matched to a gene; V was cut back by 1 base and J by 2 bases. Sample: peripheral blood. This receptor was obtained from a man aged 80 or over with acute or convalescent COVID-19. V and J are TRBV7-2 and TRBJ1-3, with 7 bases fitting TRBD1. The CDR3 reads CASSLGVGQGAGNTIYF. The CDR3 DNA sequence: TGTGCCAGCAGCTTAGGTGTCGGGCAGGGGGCTGGAAACACCATATATTTT.